Listed below are T cell receptor beta chains from one sample, sequenced in a study of cytomegalovirus exposure and HLA in healthy donors. Only in-frame clones appear in the TCRdb table, and some are missing; sequencing was by immunoSEQ multiplex PCR. This sample has 140,000 or so clones, with roughly 70% found just once. Source material: PBMCs. Receptors originate from a man aged 18 to 30 in good health and CMV-seropositive. Both conserved end residues are part of each CDR3. Each record gives: V gene, J gene, CDR3 protein.

TRBV5-1,TRBJ2-3,CASSLGRTSTDTQYF
TRBV5-6,TRBJ2-7,CASSFDRGYEQYF
TRBV5-1,TRBJ2-3,CASSLGGWVDTQYF
TRBV2,TRBJ1-2,CASSWDRTNYGYTF
TRBV5-6,TRBJ1-5,CASSLQGYGNQPQHF
TRBV19,TRBJ2-3,CASSRPGLGRDTQYF
TRBV29-1,TRBJ2-1,CSATTGGNEQFF
TRBV9,TRBJ1-6,CASSVGTGNSPLHF
TRBV15,TRBJ1-2,CATSRVEGRPHLGGYTF
TRBV7-2,TRBJ2-3,CASSPRRDGQGTSTDTQYF
TRBV29-1,TRBJ2-2,CSVERRGDYTGELFF
TRBV9,TRBJ1-1,CDSSVGGRSEAFF
TRBV30,TRBJ1-5,CAWSPGTSSNQPQHF
TRBV27,TRBJ1-5,CASSWGQVNQPQHF
TRBV7-8,TRBJ1-1,CASSLIRWTADTEAFF
TRBV14,TRBJ1-2,CASSTGYQGYTF
TRBV28,TRBJ1-5,CASRARRQPQHF
TRBV7-2,TRBJ2-7,CASSLGSSGNPSYEQYF
TRBV4-1,TRBJ2-1,CASSHFANSGEQFF
TRBV19,TRBJ2-1,CASSINLAGGWNEQFF
TRBV15,TRBJ2-7,CATSREASQFYEQYF
TRBV7-9,TRBJ2-3,CASSLPPGASGKADTQYF
TRBV5-1,TRBJ2-5,CASSLGASGRRETQYF
TRBV5-1,TRBJ2-1,CASSLTGISYNEQFF
TRBV11-2,TRBJ2-7,CASSWGQGGSYEQYF
TRBV7-7,TRBJ2-1,CASSLASGADNEQFF
TRBV19,TRBJ2-1,CASRHPGLADNEQFF
TRBV7-2,TRBJ2-7,CASSLSLAYEQYF
TRBV5-1,TRBJ2-5,CASSTAHPGGGQYF
TRBV27,TRBJ2-7,CASRRLAGLDEQYF
TRBV19,TRBJ2-5,CASSFGQETQYF
TRBV6-6,TRBJ1-5,CASSGMDRVGQPQHF
TRBV28,TRBJ2-7,CASSRLAGGIYEQYF
TRBV19,TRBJ1-4,CASSGNRGMEKLFF
TRBV5-4,TRBJ2-1,CASSPGNEQFF
TRBV6-4,TRBJ2-7,CASSDSRGPGLAGLLTYEQYF
TRBV7-2,TRBJ2-7,CASSFSSGGADEQYF
TRBV28,TRBJ2-6,CASSLKGGVGANVLTF
TRBV6-1,TRBJ1-2,CASETGGGYGYTF
TRBV27,TRBJ1-6,CASSPSTGSTDLPLHF
TRBV5-4,TRBJ1-1,CASSLLGGSEAFF
TRBV6-1,TRBJ2-3,CASSGRVPDTQYF
TRBV7-9,TRBJ2-1,CASSLFRTSGKEEQFF
TRBV5-1,TRBJ2-1,CASSLDRPSSYNEQFF
TRBV7-9,TRBJ1-1,CASSPGQIFYTEAFF
TRBV5-1,TRBJ1-4,CASSERPGNEKLFF
TRBV11-2,TRBJ2-4,CASSEAGTSGGGIQYF
TRBV15,TRBJ2-3,CATSRDKRDTQYF
TRBV6-5,TRBJ2-5,CASSRTGNQETQYF